The TCR beta chain under discussion was sequenced for a study of cytomegalovirus exposure and HLA in healthy donors. Study-wide findings and caveats: Other equally common chains were less clonally expanded than HLA-associated TCR beta chains, a later analysis showed. Likely technical artifact: a cluster of highly shared sequence variants.

Trimming removed 6 bases from V and 3 bases from J, with 17 bases in between. CDR3 length: 15 residues. Germline CDR1 KGHSH, CDR2 LQKENI. PCR amplification relied on 60 Vbeta primers (plus 13 Jbeta primers). Repertoires were generated with immunoSEQ multiplex PCR, while TCRdb's copy carries only in-frame clones and drops some. The sample includes some 130,000 clones, over 70% seen only once; the top ten take about 3.4%. As regards this clone: What it binds is unknown.

Sequenced sample: PBMCs. This receptor was taken from a man aged 35 to 55 in good health and CMV-seronegative. The rearrangement joins TRBV18 to TRBJ1-2, with a weak D call TRBD1 (6 bases). Written as DNA, the CDR3 is TGTGCCAGCTCCTCTAACAGGGCTTCTGACTATGGCTACACCTTC. Amino acids: CASSSNRASDYGYTF.